Below are 27 T cell receptor beta chains sequenced from a single sample in a study of blood T cell repertoires in COVID-19. Here immunoSEQ multiplex PCR was the method, and the copy in TCRdb shows in-frame clones only, minus some. The table lists around 58,000 clones, 90% of them singletons, with approximately 13% in the top ten. Sequenced sample: peripheral blood. These TCRs come from a man aged 55 to 69 with active COVID-19.

V and J are TRBV18 and TRBJ2-5; 11 bases are shared with TRBD2. CDR1 and CDR2 (germline): KGHSH, LQKENI. The CDR3 runs to 18 residues. The junction had 16 bases not matched to a gene; V was cut back by 4 bases and J by 6 bases. This CDR3 reads CASSLTSRTSGHDKTQYF. CDR3 DNA sequence: TGTGCCAGCTCACTAACTTCCAGGACTAGCGGGCACGATAAGACCCAGTACTTC.

V is TRBV30 and J is TRBJ2-7, with TRBD1 identical over 10 bases. Germline V gene data show CDR1 as GTSNPN and CDR2 as SVGIG (reference sequence). This CDR3 has 14 amino acids. J was trimmed by 4 bases and V by 4 bases; bases with no gene match: 7. CDR3 coding DNA: TGTGCCTGGACCCCGGGACAGGGGCCTTACGAGCAGTACTTC. Translation: CAWTPGQGPYEQYF.

DNA for the CDR3: TGTGCCTGGAGTGTTACCGGGACAGTCTACGAGCAGTACTTC. Residues: CAWSVTGTVYEQYF. This chain uses TRBV30 with TRBJ2-7; 7 nucleotides agree with TRBD1. This CDR3 has 14 amino acids. The J segment lost 3 bases and the V segment lost 0 bases, leaving 5 bases of the junction unmatched. Germline V CDR1 and CDR2: GTSNPN, SVGIG (reference sequence).

This rearrangement joins TRBV6-5 to TRBJ1-2; no firm D call. V lost 2 bases and J lost 3, with 7 bases in between. Germline values: CDR1 MNHEY, CDR2 SVGAGI. There are 13 residues in the CDR3. CDR3 residues: CASSYQDYYGYTF. In DNA, the CDR3 is TGTGCCAGCAGTTACCAGGACTACTATGGCTACACCTTC.

The gene calls are TRBV11-3 and TRBJ2-1, with 12 bases matching TRBD2. With 1 base clipped from V and 7 bases from J, the junction kept 2 bases outside the gene matches. This CDR3 has 15 amino acids. The germline V gene encodes CDR1 SGHNT and CDR2 YENEEA. The CDR3 DNA follows: TGTGCCAGCAGCTTAGCTGGACTAGCGGGGAATGAGCAGTTCTTC. Translated: CASSLAGLAGNEQFF.

This clone came up once. V usage is TRBV5-1 and J usage is TRBJ2-2; D is perhaps TRBD2 (6 bases). The CDR3 sequence is 13 residues long. V was clipped by 4 bases and J by 6 bases, with 10 bases between them. The germline V gene encodes CDR1 SGHRS and CDR2 YFSETQ. This CDR3 is CASSPRDAGELFF. CDR3 nucleotides: TGCGCCAGCAGCCCGCGGGATGCCGGGGAGCTGTTTTTT.

The chain has TRBV3-1 (or the pseudogene TRBV3-2) and TRBJ1-1; D is unclear. V lost 4 bases, J lost 9 bases, and 15 bases lay in between. Looked up from germline, CDR1 is LGHDT and CDR2 is YNNKEL (reference sequence). The CDR3 extends over 13 amino acids. In nucleotides, the CDR3 is TGTGCCAGCAGCCCTCAAGAGGCTAGTAAAGCTTTCTTT. Amino acids: CASSPQEASKAFF.

The rearrangement joins TRBV5-6 to TRBJ2-2, with TRBD1 matching 8 bases. CDR1 is SGHDT and CDR2 is YYEEEE in the germline V gene. The CDR3 runs to 15 residues. V lost 4 bases, J lost 5 bases, and 7 bases stayed unmatched. CDR3 in DNA: TGTGCCAGCAGCCGCGACAGGGGCTTGACCGGGGAGCTGTTTTTT. Its protein product is CASSRDRGLTGELFF.

The chain uses TRBV19 and TRBJ2-2, with TRBD2 as a possible D gene (6 bases). Trimming pared 8 bases from V and 5 bases from J, leaving 9 bases between. CDR3 length equals 12 residues. Per the germline V gene, CDR1 is LNHDA and CDR2 is SQIVND (reference sequence). The chain's CDR3 is CASGSGTGELFF. The CDR3 nucleotides are TGTGCCAGTGGAAGCGGGACCGGGGAGCTGTTTTTT.

The gene calls are TRBV7-9 and TRBJ2-7; 8 bases are shared with TRBD1. CDR3 length: 14 amino acids. Trimming removed 6 bases from V and 4 bases from J; junction bases left unmatched: 8. CDR1 is SEHNR, CDR2 FQNEAQ, per germline (reference sequence). CDR3 in amino acids: CASRRTGLLYEQYF. The DNA of the CDR3 is TGTGCCAGCAGGCGGACAGGGCTATTGTACGAGCAGTACTTC.

Written as DNA, the CDR3 is TGTGCCAGCAGTTTCTCGGCCTTCGAAGCTTTCTTT. Translated: CASSFSAFEAFF. V gene TRBV6-6 combines with J gene TRBJ1-1; no definite D call. Trimming took 4 bases from V and 8 from J, leaving 11 bases between them. The CDR3 covers 12 residues. CDR1 and CDR2 from the germline V gene are MNHNY and SVGAGI (reference sequence).

J is TRBJ2-7 and V is TRBV5-6; no definite D call. The V gene's germline CDR1 is SGHDT and CDR2 YYEEEE. V lost 4 bases and J 0 bases, leaving 11 bases between the germline ends. This CDR3 is 14 amino acids long. The CDR3 nucleotides are TGTGCCAGCAGCCTGGGTGGGCACTCCTACGAGCAGTACTTC. Its translation is CASSLGGHSYEQYF.

The CDR3 protein is CASSRRPDRGEKLFF. DNA for the CDR3: TGTGCCAGCAGTCGACGCCCCGACAGGGGTGAAAAACTGTTTTTT. The chain combines TRBV28 with TRBJ1-4; TRBD1 agrees at 8 bases. Trimming removed 5 bases from V and 7 bases from J; junction bases left unmatched: 9. This CDR3 spans 15 amino acids. Germline-derived CDR1 and CDR2 are MDHEN and SYDVKM.

V is TRBV25-1 and J is TRBJ1-3; the D gene is possibly TRBD1 (6 bases). This CDR3 comprises 14 residues. V shed 3 bases and J shed 4 bases, with 10 bases lying between them. Germline CDR1 MGHDK, CDR2 SYGVNS. The CDR3: CASSDRQVGNTIYF. The CDR3 DNA is TGTGCCAGCAGTGATCGACAGGTCGGAAACACCATATATTTT. Drawing the rest from reference TRBV25-1 and TRBJ1-3, the complete variable domain is EADIYQTPRYLVIGTGKKITLECSQTMGHDKMYWYQQDPGMELHLIHYSYGVNSTEKGDLSSESTVSRIRTEHFPLTLESARPSHTSQYLCASSDRQVGNTIYFGEGSWLTVV.

This clone was seen only once. This chain connects TRBV10-3 to TRBJ1-2; TRBD1 agrees at 8 bases. The CDR3 runs 13 residues. In germline, CDR1 is ENHRY, CDR2 SYGVKD. V dropped 6 bases and J dropped 8; count of bases not matched to a gene: 8. The CDR3 here is CAISLTGDRGYTF. The CDR3 DNA reads TGTGCCATCAGCCTGACAGGGGACCGGGGCTACACCTTC.

In its sample, this clone was seen a few times. The V call is TRBV7-9, the J call TRBJ1-1; D possibly corresponds to TRBD1 (5 bases). The germline V gene has CDR1 SEHNR and CDR2 FQNEAQ (reference sequence). Trimming removed 5 bases at V and 7 bases at J, with 17 bases between. This CDR3 has 14 amino acids. The CDR3 DNA reads as TGTGCCAGCAGCGCCAAGGTGGGGCCCTTTGAAGCTTTCTTT. This codes for CASSAKVGPFEAFF.

This clone occurred a few times. The chain uses TRBV3-1 (or the pseudogene TRBV3-2) and TRBJ2-3, with 10 bases matching TRBD2. The V and J ends lost 3 bases and 4 bases, in that order; junction bases with no gene match: 10. Germline assignment: CDR1 LGHDT and CDR2 YNNKEL (reference sequence). CDR3 length: 17 residues. DNA of the CDR3: TGTGCCAGCAGCCACCTACCTAGCGGGGGAGCCGCAGATACGCAGTATTTT. It is translated as CASSHLPSGGAADTQYF.

V gene TRBV30 combines with J gene TRBJ1-1; the D is unclear. V lost 0 bases and J 1 base, leaving 6 bases between the germline ends. This CDR3 region has 13 residues. Germline V gives CDR1 GTSNPN, CDR2 SVGIG (reference sequence). In nucleotides, the CDR3 is TGTGCCTGGAGTGTACAAGAGAACACTGAAGCTTTCTTT. It translates to CAWSVQENTEAFF.

This clone has a handful of counts. This chain uses TRBV10-3 with TRBJ1-6, with 9 bases lining up with TRBD1. The germline CDR1 and CDR2 sequences are ENHRY and SYGVKD. The CDR3 is made up of 15 amino acids. V shed 0 bases, J shed 9 bases, and the junction held 3 bases outside the gene matches. CDR3 loop: CAISESGDRASPLHF. The CDR3 coding sequence is TGTGCCATCAGTGAGTCGGGGGACAGGGCTTCACCCCTCCACTTT.

The chain employs TRBV20-1 and TRBJ1-3; TRBD1 aligns across 7 bases. Germline-derived CDR1 and CDR2 are DFQATT and SNEGSKA (reference sequence). This CDR3 comprises 17 residues. Trimming removed 3 bases from V and 2 bases from J; junction bases left unmatched: 13. DNA for the CDR3: TGCAGTGCTAGTAATCCGGCCCAGGGGGTTCCTGGAAACACCATATATTTT. As protein: CSASNPAQGVPGNTIYF.

The chain combines TRBV27 with TRBJ1-4; maybe TRBD1 (6 bases). Germline assignment: CDR1 MNHEY and CDR2 SMNVEV (reference sequence). CDR3 length: 17 residues. V was pared by 5 bases and J by 9 bases, with 25 bases between. CDR3 amino acids: CASSGTDLQGAPKKLFF. The CDR3 bases are TGTGCCAGCAGTGGCACCGACTTACAGGGAGCTCCGAAAAAACTGTTTTTT.

This chain connects TRBV19 to TRBJ2-7, with 9 bases aligning to TRBD1. CDR1 is LNHDA and CDR2 is SQIVND in the germline V gene (reference sequence). V was pared by 5 bases and J by 2 bases, with 4 bases of the junction left unmatched. The CDR3 spans 14 residues. DNA for the CDR3: TGTGCCAGTAGTTTCGGACAGGGGCCCTACGAGCAGTACTTC. This translates into CASSFGQGPYEQYF. Full variable domain (missing parts from reference TRBV19 and TRBJ2-7): DGGITQSPKYLFRKEGQNVTLSCEQNLNHDAMYWYRQDPGQGLRLIYYSQIVNDFQKGDIAEGYSVSREKKESFPLTVTSAQKNPTAFYLCASSFGQGPYEQYFGPGTRLTVT.

This chain uses TRBV4-1 with TRBJ2-7, with D perhaps matching TRBD1 (6 bases). This CDR3 has 17 amino acids. Trimming stripped 4 bases from V and 5 bases from J, with 24 bases between. Germline V lookup: CDR1 MGHRA, CDR2 YSYEKL. The CDR3 is CASSPHGRTGTINEQYF. The CDR3 coding sequence is TGCGCCAGCAGCCCCCACGGACGAACAGGGACAATAAACGAGCAGTACTTC.

The chain couples TRBV2 to TRBJ2-7, with a weak D call TRBD1 (6 bases). The CDR3 runs 14 residues. V lost 5 bases and J 6 bases, leaving 17 bases between the germline ends. Per the germline V gene, CDR1 is SNHLY and CDR2 is FYNNEI. CDR3 nucleotide sequence: TGTGCCAGCAGTCTAAGCACAGGGATCCGCGAGCAGTACTTC. Amino acids: CASSLSTGIREQYF.

The rearrangement uses TRBV11-2 and TRBJ2-7, with 12 bases fitting TRBD2. Per the germline V gene, CDR1 is SGHAT and CDR2 is FQNNGV. This CDR3 comprises 15 residues. V lost 5 bases and J lost 7; bases outside the gene matches: 9. This CDR3 reads CASSNRPSGRVEQYF. The CDR3 DNA sequence: TGTGCCAGCAGCAATCGGCCTAGCGGGAGGGTGGAGCAGTACTTC.

The chain recombines TRBV24-1 with TRBJ2-1; the match to TRBD2 covers 8 bases. V was pared by 12 bases and J by 7 bases, with 13 bases of the junction left unmatched. Germline CDR1 and CDR2: KGHDR and SFDVKD. The CDR3 is 14 residues long. DNA for the CDR3: TGTGCCGCAGGAGGGCTAGCGGGCGTGAATGAGCAGTTCTTC. Translated, it gives CAAGGLAGVNEQFF.

The chain is built from TRBV6-5 and TRBJ2-7; 7 bases are shared with TRBD1. Germline V gene lookup returns CDR1 MNHEY and CDR2 SVGAGI. This CDR3 spans 14 amino acids. With 6 bases clipped from V and 1 base from J, the junction kept 6 bases outside the gene matches. The CDR3 protein is CASSSGTASYEQYF. CDR3 DNA sequence: TGTGCCAGCAGCTCCGGGACAGCATCCTACGAGCAGTACTTC.